Below are 25 T cell receptor beta chains sequenced from a single sample in a study of blood T cell repertoires in COVID-19. Method: immunoSEQ multiplex PCR; TCRdb's copy keeps in-frame clones and lacks some. The sample holds about 180,000 clones, around 88% seen once. The sequenced material came from peripheral blood. These receptors all come from a woman younger than 45 with acute or convalescent COVID-19.

V is TRBV28 and J is TRBJ1-2, with D perhaps matching TRBD1 (5 bases). This CDR3 is built from 15 residues. Germline values: CDR1 MDHEN, CDR2 SYDVKM. Trimming took off 7 bases at V and 10 bases at J, with 25 bases between the two ends. Written as DNA, the CDR3 is TGTGCCAGCATTCTAAGCGGGGCCGGACGTCGAGACTACACCTTC. Its translation is CASILSGAGRRDYTF.

About this clone itself: Compared with germline, one end of the junction differs, possibly owing to a read error. The chain couples TRBV6-5 to TRBJ2-7; TRBD2 matches at 11 bases. The CDR3 runs 13 residues. Germline loops: CDR1 MNHEY, CDR2 SVGAGI. The CDR3 DNA is TGTGCCAGCAGTAGTACCCCGGGACTAGCGGCCTTCTTC. Protein sequence: CASSSTPGLAAFF.

This chain links TRBV6-5 with TRBJ1-3; TRBD1 might be the D (6 bases). V dropped 10 bases and J dropped 2 bases, with 15 bases sitting between them. This CDR3 has 14 amino acids. CDR1 MNHEY and CDR2 SVGAGI come from the germline V gene. The CDR3 sequence is CATRRDNTGNTIYF. Here the CDR3 DNA reads TGTGCCACACGTCGGGACAACACTGGAAACACCATATATTTT.

The DNA of the CDR3 is TGTGCTAGTGGTGACCCCGGGACAGGGACTTTTGAGGAGACCCAGTACTTC. It specifies CASGDPGTGTFEETQYF. This chain joins TRBV12-5 and TRBJ2-5, with 9 nucleotides matching TRBD1. The germline V gene has CDR1 LGHNT and CDR2 FRNRAP. The CDR3 spans 17 residues. V lost 5 bases to trimming and J lost 5 bases; unmatched junction nucleotides: 15.

This chain connects TRBV7-9 to TRBJ2-5; 7 bases fit TRBD1. Per the germline V gene, CDR1 is SEHNR and CDR2 is FQNEAQ (reference sequence). The length of the CDR3 is 13 residues. The V segment lost 8 bases and the J segment 5 bases; nucleotides outside the gene matches: 8. The CDR3: CASQTGPGETQYF. The CDR3 DNA sequence: TGTGCCAGCCAGACAGGGCCGGGGGAGACCCAGTACTTC. Full variable domain (outside the CDR3, taken from reference TRBV7-9 and TRBJ2-5): DTGVSQNPRHKITKRGQNVTFRCDPISEHNRLYWYRQTLGQGPEFLTYFQNEAQLEKSRLLSDRFSAERPKGSFSTLEIQRTEQGDSAMYLCASQTGPGETQYFGPGTRLLVL.

This clone occurred once. The rearrangement links TRBV4-2 to TRBJ1-1, with a possible D match to TRBD1 (6 bases). Deletions cut 4 bases from V and 6 bases from J, with 18 bases between. CDR1 and CDR2 from the germline V gene are LGHNA and YNFKEQ. The CDR3 spans 15 residues. The CDR3 bases are TGTGCCAGCAGCCGGGTAACAGGGACGGGCCCTGAAGCTTTCTTT. Translation: CASSRVTGTGPEAFF.

This chain links TRBV18 with TRBJ1-5; the D gene is possibly TRBD1 (6 bases). Germline CDR1 KGHSH, CDR2 LQKENI. The CDR3 length is 13 residues. Trimming took 2 bases from V and 8 from J, leaving 10 bases between them. This CDR3 reads CASSPGGAEPQHF. As DNA, the CDR3 is TGTGCCAGCTCACCAGGGGGCGCGGAGCCCCAGCATTTT.

This chain joins TRBV14 and TRBJ2-3; 9 bases are a match to TRBD2. This CDR3 has 15 amino acids. The junction had 4 bases not matched to a gene; V was cut back by 4 bases and J by 2 bases. The germline CDR1 and CDR2 sequences are SGHDN and FVKESK. The CDR3 nucleotides read TGTGCCAGCAGCCTGCGGGAGGGTCACACAGATACGCAGTATTTT. Translated, it gives CASSLREGHTDTQYF. Combining the CDR3 with reference TRBV14 and TRBJ2-3 gives the whole variable domain EAGVTQFPSHSVIEKGQTVTLRCDPISGHDNLYWYRRVMGKEIKFLLHFVKESKQDESGMPNNRFLAERTGGTYSTLKVQPAELEDSGVYFCASSLREGHTDTQYFGPGTRLTVL.

As concerns this clone: Other DNA sequences within the sample encode an identical CDR3. The V gene is TRBV7-9, the J gene TRBJ2-1; 8 nucleotides align to TRBD2. CDR3 length equals 16 residues. CDR1 is SEHNR and CDR2 is FQNEAQ in the germline V gene (reference sequence). Trimming cost V 0 bases and J 2 bases; bases outside gene matches: 3. In DNA form, the CDR3 reads TGTGCCAGCAGCTTAGCCCTAGCGGGTACCTACAATGAGCAGTTCTTC. Amino acids: CASSLALAGTYNEQFF.

CDR3 sequence (DNA): TGTGCTACCGGGCGGGGATTAGAGACCCAGTACTTC. Translating gives CATGRGLETQYF. The rearrangement joins TRBV27 to TRBJ2-5; maybe TRBD2 (6 bases). This CDR3 is built from 12 residues. CDR1 MNHEY and CDR2 SMNVEV come from the germline V gene (reference sequence).

The chain is built from TRBV11-2 and TRBJ2-7; D is ambiguous. V lost 0 bases, J lost 1 base, and 7 bases lay in between. Germline V gene data show CDR1 as SGHAT and CDR2 as FQNNGV. The CDR3 extends over 14 amino acids. The CDR3 bases are TGTGCCAGCAGCTTAGATTACATTTCCTACGAGCAGTACTTC. This gives the protein CASSLDYISYEQYF.

The V call is TRBV19, the J call TRBJ2-7; TRBD2 might be the D (5 bases). V lost 4 bases, J lost 1 base, and 11 bases lay in between. The CDR3 contains 14 residues. Per germline, CDR1 LNHDA and CDR2 SQIVND (reference sequence). The DNA of the CDR3 is TGTGCCAGTAGTAAGAGGGAAGCATCCTACGAGCAGTACTTC. Translating it yields CASSKREASYEQYF. Combining the CDR3 with reference TRBV19 and TRBJ2-7 gives the whole variable domain DGGITQSPKYLFRKEGQNVTLSCEQNLNHDAMYWYRQDPGQGLRLIYYSQIVNDFQKGDIAEGYSVSREKKESFPLTVTSAQKNPTAFYLCASSKREASYEQYFGPGTRLTVT.

The chain combines TRBV6-5 with TRBJ1-1, with D possibly matching TRBD1 (5 bases). The CDR3 covers 13 residues. V lost 0 bases, J lost 11 bases, and 13 bases lay in between. CDR1 is MNHEY and CDR2 is SVGAGI in the germline V gene. The CDR3 DNA follows: TGTGCCAGCAGTTACTCGGGCAGGGAGGTGGCTTTCTTT. Its protein product is CASSYSGREVAFF.

The V gene is TRBV7-8, the J gene TRBJ1-1, with unresolved D. V was shortened by 4 bases and J by 4 bases, with 13 bases between the two germline ends. The CDR3 contains 14 residues. In germline, CDR1 is SGHVS, CDR2 FQNEAQ. The CDR3 spells CASSSRGYGTEAFF. The DNA for the CDR3 is TGTGCCAGCAGCTCCCGGGGTTATGGCACTGAAGCTTTCTTT.

This clone showed up just once. V gene TRBV29-1 combines with J gene TRBJ2-2; TRBD1 might be the D (6 bases). V lost 6 bases and J 4 bases, leaving 9 bases between the germline ends. Germline loops: CDR1 SQVTM, CDR2 ANQGSEA. The CDR3 loop spans 12 amino acids. CDR3 coding DNA: TGCAGCGTCGGCAGGGGCACCGGGGAGCTGTTTTTT. Residues: CSVGRGTGELFF.

The chain uses TRBV29-1 and TRBJ2-7; maybe TRBD1 (7 bases). CDR1 SQVTM and CDR2 ANQGSEA come from the germline V gene. The CDR3 has 14 residues. Between the trimmed V and J ends, which lost 6 bases and 3 bases, there was a span of 18 bases. Here the CDR3 reads CSVRDRIFFYEQYF. In DNA, the CDR3 is TGCAGCGTGCGGGACAGAATATTCTTCTACGAGCAGTACTTC.

V usage is TRBV19 and J usage is TRBJ2-4; TRBD1 aligns across 9 bases. CDR1 is LNHDA and CDR2 is SQIVND in the germline V gene (reference sequence). The J segment lost 5 bases and the V segment lost 6 bases, leaving 8 bases of the junction unmatched. The CDR3 sequence is 15 residues long. CDR3 residues: CASRARGQGQNIQYF. In nucleotides, the CDR3 is TGTGCCAGTAGAGCACGGGGACAGGGACAAAACATTCAGTACTTC.

V gene TRBV3-1 (or the pseudogene TRBV3-2) combines with J gene TRBJ2-7; 13 nucleotides line up with TRBD2. Germline loops: CDR1 LGHDT, CDR2 YNNKEL (reference sequence). V shed 5 bases, J shed 2 bases, and the junction held 0 bases outside the gene matches. This CDR3 region has 14 residues. CDR3 nucleotide sequence: TGTGCCAGCAGCACTAGCGGGAGGGCCTACGAGCAGTACTTC. Translated: CASSTSGRAYEQYF.

The chain employs TRBV5-8 and TRBJ2-4; D call uncertain. Trimming removed 0 bases from V and 11 bases from J, with 6 bases in between. CDR1 and CDR2 from the germline V gene are SGHTS and YDEGEE. CDR3 length: 11 residues. CDR3 sequence (DNA): TGTGCCAGCAGCTTGGCCCGGGTTCAGTACTTC. Its protein product is CASSLARVQYF.

The chain has TRBV28 and TRBJ1-1, with TRBD1 matching over 7 bases. Germline CDR1 MDHEN, CDR2 SYDVKM. The V and J ends lost 5 bases and 4 bases, in that order; junction bases with no gene match: 10. CDR3 length equals 15 residues. CDR3 sequence: CASSLTRGLGTEAFF. Written as DNA, the CDR3 is TGTGCCAGCAGTCTAACGAGGGGGCTCGGCACTGAAGCTTTCTTT.

The V call is TRBV19, the J call TRBJ1-3; D gene unclear. The germline gives CDR1 LNHDA, CDR2 SQIVND (reference sequence). V was trimmed by 6 bases and J by 0 bases, leaving 6 bases between them. The CDR3 runs to 13 residues. The CDR3 sequence: CASSPSSGNTIYF. The CDR3 DNA reads as TGTGCCAGTAGCCCGAGCTCTGGAAACACCATATATTTT.

The DNA for the CDR3 is TGCAGCGTTGTAGGGCGGGCGGTAGATAACGAGCAGTACTTC. This translates into CSVVGRAVDNEQYF. This chain links TRBV29-1 with TRBJ2-7; a weak D match, TRBD2 (5 bases). V dropped 4 bases and J dropped 5 bases, with 18 bases sitting between them. CDR1 is SQVTM and CDR2 is ANQGSEA in the germline V gene. CDR3 length: 14 amino acids.

The chain carries TRBV28 and TRBJ2-1; D not resolved. The V and J ends lost 5 bases and 12 bases respectively, with 11 bases between them. Germline V gene data show CDR1 as MDHEN and CDR2 as SYDVKM. This CDR3 is built from 11 residues. This CDR3 is CASSDGGTQFF. CDR3 coding DNA: TGTGCCAGCAGTGACGGCGGAACGCAGTTCTTC.

The CDR3 DNA follows: TGTGCCAGCAGCTTTACTAGCGGGAGGTTCACAGATACGCAGTATTTT. It encodes CASSFTSGRFTDTQYF. This chain links TRBV11-3 with TRBJ2-3; 12 bases are shared with TRBD2. Germline V gene sequence: CDR1 SGHNT, CDR2 YENEEA. V gave up 3 bases and J gave up 2 bases; unmatched junction bases: 3. This CDR3 contains 16 residues.

CDR3 loop: CASSIYGAAAEAFF. CDR3 bases: TGTGCCAGTAGTATCTATGGGGCTGCGGCTGAAGCTTTCTTT. The chain couples TRBV19 to TRBJ1-1; D is perhaps TRBD1 (5 bases). This CDR3 region has 14 residues. Germline lookup yields CDR1 LNHDA and CDR2 SQIVND (reference sequence). V was clipped by 3 bases and J by 6 bases, with 14 bases between them.